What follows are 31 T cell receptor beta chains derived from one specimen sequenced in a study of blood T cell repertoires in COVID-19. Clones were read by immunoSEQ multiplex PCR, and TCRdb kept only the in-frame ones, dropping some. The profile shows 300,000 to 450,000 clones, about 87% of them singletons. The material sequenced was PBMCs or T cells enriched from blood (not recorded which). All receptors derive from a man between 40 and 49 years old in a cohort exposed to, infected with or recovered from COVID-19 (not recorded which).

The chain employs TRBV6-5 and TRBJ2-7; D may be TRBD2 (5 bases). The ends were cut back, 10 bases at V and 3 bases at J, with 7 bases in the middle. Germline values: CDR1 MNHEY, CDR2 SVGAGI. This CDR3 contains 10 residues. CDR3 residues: CATGDYEQYF. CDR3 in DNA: TGTGCCACCGGGGACTACGAGCAGTACTTC.

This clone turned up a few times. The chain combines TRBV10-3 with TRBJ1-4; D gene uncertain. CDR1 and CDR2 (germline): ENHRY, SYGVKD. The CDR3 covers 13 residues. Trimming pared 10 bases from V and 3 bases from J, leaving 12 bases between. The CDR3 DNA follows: TGTGCCACTCGAGTTCGGGCTAATGAAAAACTGTTTTTT. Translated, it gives CATRVRANEKLFF.

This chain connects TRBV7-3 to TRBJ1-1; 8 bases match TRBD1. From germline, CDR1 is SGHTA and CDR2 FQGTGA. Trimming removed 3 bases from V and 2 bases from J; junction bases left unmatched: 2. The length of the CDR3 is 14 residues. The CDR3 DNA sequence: TGTGCCAGCAGCTTGACAGGGGCTAACACTGAAGCTTTCTTT. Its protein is CASSLTGANTEAFF. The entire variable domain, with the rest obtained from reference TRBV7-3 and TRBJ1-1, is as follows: GAGVSQTPSNKVTEKGKYVELRCDPISGHTALYWYRQSLGQGPEFLIYFQGTGAADDSGLPNDRFFAVRPEGSVSTLKIQRTERGDSAVYLCASSLTGANTEAFFGQGTRLTVV.

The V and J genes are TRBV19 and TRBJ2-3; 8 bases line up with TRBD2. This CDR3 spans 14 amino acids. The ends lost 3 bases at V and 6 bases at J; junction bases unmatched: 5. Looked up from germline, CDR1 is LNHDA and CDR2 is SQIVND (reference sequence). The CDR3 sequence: CASSIPGLEDTQYF. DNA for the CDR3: TGTGCCAGTAGTATTCCGGGACTAGAGGATACGCAGTATTTT. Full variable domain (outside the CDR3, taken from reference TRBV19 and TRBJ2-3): DGGITQSPKYLFRKEGQNVTLSCEQNLNHDAMYWYRQDPGQGLRLIYYSQIVNDFQKGDIAEGYSVSREKKESFPLTVTSAQKNPTAFYLCASSIPGLEDTQYFGPGTRLTVL.

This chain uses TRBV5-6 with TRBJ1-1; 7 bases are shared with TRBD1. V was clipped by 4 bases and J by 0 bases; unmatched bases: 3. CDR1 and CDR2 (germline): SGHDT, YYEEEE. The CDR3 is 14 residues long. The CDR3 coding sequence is TGTGCCAGCAGCCCCGACAGGGTGAACACTGAAGCTTTCTTT. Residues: CASSPDRVNTEAFF.

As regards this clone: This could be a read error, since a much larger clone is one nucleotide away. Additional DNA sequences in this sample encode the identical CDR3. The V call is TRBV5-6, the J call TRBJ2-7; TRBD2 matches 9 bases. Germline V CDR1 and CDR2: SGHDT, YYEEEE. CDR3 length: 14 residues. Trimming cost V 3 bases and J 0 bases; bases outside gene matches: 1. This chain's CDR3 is CASSYSGSSYEQYF. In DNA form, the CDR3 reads TGTGCCAGCAGCTATAGCGGGAGCTCCTACGAGCAGTACTTC. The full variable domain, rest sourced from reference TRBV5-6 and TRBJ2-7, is DAGVTQSPTHLIKTRGQQVTLRCSPKSGHDTVSWYQQALGQGPQFIFQYYEEEERQRGNFPDRFSGHQFPNYSSELNVNALLLGDSALYLCASSYSGSSYEQYFGPGTRLTVT.

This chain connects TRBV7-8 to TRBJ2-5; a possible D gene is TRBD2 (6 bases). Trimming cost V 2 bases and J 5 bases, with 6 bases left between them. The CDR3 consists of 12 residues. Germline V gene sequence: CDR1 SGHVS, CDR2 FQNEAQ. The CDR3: CASSLSGETQYF. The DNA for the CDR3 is TGTGCCAGCAGCTTAAGCGGGGAGACCCAGTACTTC.

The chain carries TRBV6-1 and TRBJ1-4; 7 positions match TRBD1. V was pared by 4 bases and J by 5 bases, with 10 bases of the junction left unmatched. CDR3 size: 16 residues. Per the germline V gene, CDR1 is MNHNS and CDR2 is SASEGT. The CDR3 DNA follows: TGTGCCAGCAGTGGGGGGGTCGGGACAGCAAATGAAAAACTGTTTTTT. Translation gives CASSGGVGTANEKLFF.

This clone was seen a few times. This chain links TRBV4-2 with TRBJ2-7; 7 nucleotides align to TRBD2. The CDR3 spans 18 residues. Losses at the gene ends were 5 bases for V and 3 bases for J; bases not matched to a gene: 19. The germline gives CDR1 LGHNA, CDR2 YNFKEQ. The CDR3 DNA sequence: TGTGCCAGCAGCGTTCAAATAGTGGCGGCGGGAGCCGTCTACGAGCAGTACTTC. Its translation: CASSVQIVAAGAVYEQYF.

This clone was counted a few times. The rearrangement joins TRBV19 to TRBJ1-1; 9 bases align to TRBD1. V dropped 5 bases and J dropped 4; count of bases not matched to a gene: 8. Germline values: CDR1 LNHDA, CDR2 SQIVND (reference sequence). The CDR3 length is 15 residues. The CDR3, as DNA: TGTGCCAGTAGTCGCCCGGGACAGGGTTTCACTGAAGCTTTCTTT. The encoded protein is CASSRPGQGFTEAFF.

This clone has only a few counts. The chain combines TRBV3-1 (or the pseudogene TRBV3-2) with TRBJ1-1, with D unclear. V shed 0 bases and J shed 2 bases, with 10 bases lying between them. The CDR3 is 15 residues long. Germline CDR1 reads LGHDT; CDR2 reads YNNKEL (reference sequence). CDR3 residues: CASSQDARFNTEAFF. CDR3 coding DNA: TGTGCCAGCAGCCAAGATGCCAGGTTCAACACTGAAGCTTTCTTT.

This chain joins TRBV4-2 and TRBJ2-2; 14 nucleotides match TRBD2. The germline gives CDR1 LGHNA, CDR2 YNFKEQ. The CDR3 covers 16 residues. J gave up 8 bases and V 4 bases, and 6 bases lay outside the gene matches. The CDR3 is CASSLGTSGSRGELFF. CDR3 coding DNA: TGTGCCAGCAGCCTAGGGACTAGCGGGAGCAGGGGGGAGCTGTTTTTT.

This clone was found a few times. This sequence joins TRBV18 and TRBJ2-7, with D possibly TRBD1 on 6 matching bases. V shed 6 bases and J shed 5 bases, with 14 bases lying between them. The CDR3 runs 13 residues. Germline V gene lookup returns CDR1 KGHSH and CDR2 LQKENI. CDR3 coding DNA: TGTGCCAGCTCGCGGACAGACAAAAACGAGCAGTACTTC. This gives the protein CASSRTDKNEQYF.

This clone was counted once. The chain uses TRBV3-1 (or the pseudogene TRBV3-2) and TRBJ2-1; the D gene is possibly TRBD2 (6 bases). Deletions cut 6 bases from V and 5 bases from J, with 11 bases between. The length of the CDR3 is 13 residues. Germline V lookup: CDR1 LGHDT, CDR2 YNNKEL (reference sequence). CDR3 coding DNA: TGTGCCAGCAGACCGGAGGGAAACAATGAGCAGTTCTTC. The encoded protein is CASRPEGNNEQFF.

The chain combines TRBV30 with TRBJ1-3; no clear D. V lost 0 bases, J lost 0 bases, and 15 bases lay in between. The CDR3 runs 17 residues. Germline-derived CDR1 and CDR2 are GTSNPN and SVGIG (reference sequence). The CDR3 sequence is CAWSVTGRGFSGNTIYF. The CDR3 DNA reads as TGTGCCTGGAGTGTAACCGGCAGAGGATTCTCTGGAAACACCATATATTTT.

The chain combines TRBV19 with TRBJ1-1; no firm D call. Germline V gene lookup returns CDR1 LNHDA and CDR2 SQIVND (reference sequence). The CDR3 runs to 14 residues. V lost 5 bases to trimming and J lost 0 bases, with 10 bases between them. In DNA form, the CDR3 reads TGTGCCAGTAGTTCTGGACTTATGAACACTGAAGCTTTCTTT. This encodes CASSSGLMNTEAFF.

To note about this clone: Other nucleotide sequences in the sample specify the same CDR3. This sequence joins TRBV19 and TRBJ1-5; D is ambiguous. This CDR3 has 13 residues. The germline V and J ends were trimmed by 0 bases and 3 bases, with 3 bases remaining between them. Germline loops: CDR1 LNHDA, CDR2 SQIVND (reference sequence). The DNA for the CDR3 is TGTGCCAGTAGTATAGAACTCAATCAGCCCCAGCATTTT. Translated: CASSIELNQPQHF.

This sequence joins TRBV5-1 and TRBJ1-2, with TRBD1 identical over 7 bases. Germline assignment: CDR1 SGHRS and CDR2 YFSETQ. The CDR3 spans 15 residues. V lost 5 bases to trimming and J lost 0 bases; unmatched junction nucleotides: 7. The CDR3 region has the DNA TGCGCCAGCAGGGCGGCGACAGGGCCTAACTATGGCTACACCTTC. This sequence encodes CASRAATGPNYGYTF.

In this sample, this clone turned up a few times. CDR3: CASSLQGNNNQPQHF. The DNA for the CDR3 is TGCGCCAGCAGCTTGCAGGGGAATAACAATCAGCCCCAGCATTTT. The J gene is TRBJ1-5, the V gene TRBV5-1, with a weak D call TRBD1 (6 bases). This CDR3 region has 15 residues. V lost 1 base and J lost 3, with 11 bases in between. The germline V gene has CDR1 SGHRS and CDR2 YFSETQ.

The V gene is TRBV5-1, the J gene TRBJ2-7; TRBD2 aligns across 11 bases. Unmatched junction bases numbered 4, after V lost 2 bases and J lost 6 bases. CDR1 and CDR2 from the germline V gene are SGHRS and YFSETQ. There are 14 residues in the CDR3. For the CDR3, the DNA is TGCGCCAGCAGCTTCGAGACTAGCGGGACCGAGCAGTACTTC. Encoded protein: CASSFETSGTEQYF.

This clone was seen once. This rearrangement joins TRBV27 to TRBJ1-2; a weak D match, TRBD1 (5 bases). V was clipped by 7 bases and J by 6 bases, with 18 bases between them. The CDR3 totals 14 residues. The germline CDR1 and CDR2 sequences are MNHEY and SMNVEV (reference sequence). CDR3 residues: CASTLSGGSDGYTF. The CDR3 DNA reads TGTGCCAGCACTCTATCGGGGGGGTCGGATGGCTACACCTTC.

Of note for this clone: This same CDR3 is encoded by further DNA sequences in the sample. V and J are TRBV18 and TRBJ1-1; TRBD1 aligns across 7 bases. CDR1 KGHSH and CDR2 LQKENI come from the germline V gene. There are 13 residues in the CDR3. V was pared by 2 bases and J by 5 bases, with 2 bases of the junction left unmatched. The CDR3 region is CASSPDRETEAFF. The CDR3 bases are TGTGCCAGCTCACCAGACAGGGAGACTGAAGCTTTCTTT.

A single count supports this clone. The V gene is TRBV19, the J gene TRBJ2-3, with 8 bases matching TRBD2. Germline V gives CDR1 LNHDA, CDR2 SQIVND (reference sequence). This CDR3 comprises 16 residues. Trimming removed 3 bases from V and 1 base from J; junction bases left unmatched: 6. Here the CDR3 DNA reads TGTGCCAGTAGTATCCAAGGGACTAGAGGCACAGATACGCAGTATTTT. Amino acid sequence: CASSIQGTRGTDTQYF.

The CDR3 coding sequence is TGTGCCAGTAGAAGACAGGGGGGAGATTATGGCTACACCTTC. It specifies CASRRQGGDYGYTF. J is TRBJ1-2 and V is TRBV19; 9 nucleotides match TRBD1. Germline trimming cut 6 bases from V and 5 bases from J; bases unmatched to any gene: 7. The CDR3 runs to 14 residues. CDR1 is LNHDA and CDR2 is SQIVND in the germline V gene (reference sequence).

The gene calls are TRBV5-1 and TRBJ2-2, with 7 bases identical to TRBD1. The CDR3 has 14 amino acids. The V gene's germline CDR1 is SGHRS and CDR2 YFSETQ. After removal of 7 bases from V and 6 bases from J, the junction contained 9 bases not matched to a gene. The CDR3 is CASSRDSLAGELFF. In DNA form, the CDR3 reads TGCGCCAGCTCCAGGGACAGCCTAGCCGGGGAGCTGTTTTTT.

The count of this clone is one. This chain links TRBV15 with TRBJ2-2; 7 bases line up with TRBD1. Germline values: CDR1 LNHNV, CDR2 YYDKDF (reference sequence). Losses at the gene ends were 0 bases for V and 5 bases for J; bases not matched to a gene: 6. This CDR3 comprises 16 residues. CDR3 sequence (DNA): TGTGCCACCAGCAGAGAATGGACAGGCGCGACCGGGGAGCTGTTTTTT. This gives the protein CATSREWTGATGELFF.

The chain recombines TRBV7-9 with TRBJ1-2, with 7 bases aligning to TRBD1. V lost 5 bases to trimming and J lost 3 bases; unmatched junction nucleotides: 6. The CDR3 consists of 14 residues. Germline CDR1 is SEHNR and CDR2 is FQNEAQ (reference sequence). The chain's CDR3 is CASSLSQGDYGYTF. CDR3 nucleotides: TGTGCCAGCAGCCTTTCCCAGGGGGACTATGGCTACACCTTC.

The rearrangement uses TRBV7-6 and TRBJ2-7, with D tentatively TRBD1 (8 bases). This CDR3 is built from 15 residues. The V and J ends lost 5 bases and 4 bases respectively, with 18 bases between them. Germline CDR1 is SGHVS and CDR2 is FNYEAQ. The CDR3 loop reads CASSPGQGGGYEQYF. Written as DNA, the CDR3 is TGTGCCAGCAGCCCAGGACAGGGCGGGGGTTACGAGCAGTACTTC.

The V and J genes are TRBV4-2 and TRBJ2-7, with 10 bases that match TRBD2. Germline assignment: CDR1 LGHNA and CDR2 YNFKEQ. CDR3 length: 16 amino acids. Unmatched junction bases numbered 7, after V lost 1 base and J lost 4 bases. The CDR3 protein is CASSQASSGSWYEQYF. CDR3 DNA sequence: TGTGCCAGCAGCCAAGCCTCTAGCGGGAGCTGGTACGAGCAGTACTTC.

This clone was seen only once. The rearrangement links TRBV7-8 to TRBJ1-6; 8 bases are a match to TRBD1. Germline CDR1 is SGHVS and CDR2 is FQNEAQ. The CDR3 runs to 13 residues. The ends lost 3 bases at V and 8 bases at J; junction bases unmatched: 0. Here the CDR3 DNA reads TGTGCCAGCAGCTTGGACAGGGATTCACCCCTCCACTTT. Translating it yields CASSLDRDSPLHF.

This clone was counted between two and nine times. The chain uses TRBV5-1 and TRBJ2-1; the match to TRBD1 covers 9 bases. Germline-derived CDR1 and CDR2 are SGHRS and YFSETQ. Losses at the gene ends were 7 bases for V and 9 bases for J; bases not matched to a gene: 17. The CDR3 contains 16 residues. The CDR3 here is CASGLIQQGARGEQFF. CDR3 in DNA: TGCGCCAGCGGTCTCATCCAACAGGGGGCAAGGGGTGAGCAGTTCTTC.